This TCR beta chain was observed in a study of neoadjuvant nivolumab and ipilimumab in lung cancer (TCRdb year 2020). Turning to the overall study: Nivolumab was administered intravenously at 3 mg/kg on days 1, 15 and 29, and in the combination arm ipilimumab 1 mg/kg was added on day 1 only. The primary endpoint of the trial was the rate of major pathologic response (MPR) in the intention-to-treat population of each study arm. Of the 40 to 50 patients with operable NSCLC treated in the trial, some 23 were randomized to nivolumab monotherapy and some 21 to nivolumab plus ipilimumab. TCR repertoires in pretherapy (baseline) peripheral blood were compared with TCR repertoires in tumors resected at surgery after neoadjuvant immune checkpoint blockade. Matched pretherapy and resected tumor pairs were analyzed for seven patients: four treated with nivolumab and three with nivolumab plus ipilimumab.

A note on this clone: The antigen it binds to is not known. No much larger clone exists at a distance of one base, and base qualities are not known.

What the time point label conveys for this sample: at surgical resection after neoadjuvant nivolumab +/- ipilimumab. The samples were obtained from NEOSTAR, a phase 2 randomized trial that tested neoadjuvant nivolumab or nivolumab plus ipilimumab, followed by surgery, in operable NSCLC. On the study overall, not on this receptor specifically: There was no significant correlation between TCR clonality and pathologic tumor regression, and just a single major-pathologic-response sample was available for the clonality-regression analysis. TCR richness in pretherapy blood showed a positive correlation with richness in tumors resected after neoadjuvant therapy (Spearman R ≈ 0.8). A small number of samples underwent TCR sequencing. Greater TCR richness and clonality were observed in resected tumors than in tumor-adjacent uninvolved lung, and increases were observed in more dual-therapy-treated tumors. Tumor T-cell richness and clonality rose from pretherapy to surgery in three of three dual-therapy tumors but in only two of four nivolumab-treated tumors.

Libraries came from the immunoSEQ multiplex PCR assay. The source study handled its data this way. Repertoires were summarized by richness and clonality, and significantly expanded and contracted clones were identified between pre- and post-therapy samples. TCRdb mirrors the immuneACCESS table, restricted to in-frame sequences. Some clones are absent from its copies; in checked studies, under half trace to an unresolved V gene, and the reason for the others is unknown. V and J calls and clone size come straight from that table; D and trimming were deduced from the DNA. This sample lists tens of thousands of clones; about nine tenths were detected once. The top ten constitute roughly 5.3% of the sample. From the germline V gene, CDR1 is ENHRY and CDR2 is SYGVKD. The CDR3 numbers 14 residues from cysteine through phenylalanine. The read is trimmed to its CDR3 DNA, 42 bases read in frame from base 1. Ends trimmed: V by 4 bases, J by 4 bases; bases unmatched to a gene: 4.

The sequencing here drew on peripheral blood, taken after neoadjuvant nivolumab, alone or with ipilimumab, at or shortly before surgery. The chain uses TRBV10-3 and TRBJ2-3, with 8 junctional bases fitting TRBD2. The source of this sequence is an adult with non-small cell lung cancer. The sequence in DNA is TGTGCCATCAGTGTCGGGGGGGCCTCAGATACGCAGTATTTT. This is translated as CAISVGGASDTQYF.